These 20 T cell receptor beta chains originate from one sample sequenced in a study of siplizumab effects on memory and regulatory T cells. Repertoires were generated with immunoSEQ multiplex PCR, while TCRdb's copy carries only in-frame clones and drops some. The sample carries tens of thousands of clones, around four fifths recorded once. The sequencing input was memory CD4+ T cells sorted from blood. The receptors stem from a human donor in good health.

V is TRBV5-1 and J is TRBJ2-3; TRBD1 matches at 7 bases. The CDR3 has 15 residues. J was trimmed by 3 bases and V by 7 bases; bases with no gene match: 11. CDR1 SGHRS and CDR2 YFSETQ come from the germline V gene. CDR3 sequence: CASRQGVFGTDTQYF. CDR3 sequence (DNA): TGCGCCAGCCGTCAGGGGGTTTTTGGAACAGATACGCAGTATTTT.

The V and J genes are TRBV6-5 and TRBJ1-1; 9 nucleotides align to TRBD1. Germline V gene lookup returns CDR1 MNHEY and CDR2 SVGAGI. Trimming removed 8 bases from V and 0 bases from J; junction bases left unmatched: 4. The CDR3 sequence is 14 residues long. Here the CDR3 DNA reads TGTGCCAGCCGGCGACAGGGGGTGAACACTGAAGCTTTCTTT. Its protein is CASRRQGVNTEAFF.

This clone was detected only once. The chain links TRBV4-1 to TRBJ1-1, with 7 positions matching TRBD1. Germline V lookup: CDR1 MGHRA, CDR2 YSYEKL. J was trimmed by 10 bases and V by 0 bases; bases with no gene match: 11. CDR3 size: 15 residues. CDR3 amino acids: CASSQDSGGFVRAFF. DNA of the CDR3: TGCGCCAGCAGCCAAGATTCAGGGGGTTTCGTACGAGCTTTCTTT.

In DNA, the CDR3 is TGTGCCAGCAGCTTAACGCGGCAAGAGACCCAGTACTTC. Amino acid sequence: CASSLTRQETQYF. The genes are TRBV7-3 and TRBJ2-5; the D is unclear. The CDR3 spans 13 residues. Germline V gene sequence: CDR1 SGHTA, CDR2 FQGTGA. V was clipped by 0 bases and J by 2 bases, with 4 bases between them.

The genes are TRBV14 and TRBJ2-1; 7 nucleotides match TRBD1. Per the germline V gene, CDR1 is SGHDN and CDR2 is FVKESK. The J segment lost 0 bases and the V segment lost 2 bases, leaving 10 bases of the junction unmatched. The CDR3 consists of 18 residues. CDR3 region: CASSQTIGTASSYNEQFF. In DNA, the CDR3 is TGTGCCAGCAGCCAAACTATAGGGACAGCCAGCTCCTACAATGAGCAGTTCTTC.

The CDR3 protein is CATSRPTPGNTGELFF. The CDR3, as DNA: TGTGCCACCAGCAGACCCACGCCCGGGAACACCGGGGAGCTGTTTTTT. The chain recombines TRBV15 with TRBJ2-2, with no clear D. CDR1 and CDR2 from the germline V gene are LNHNV and YYDKDF (reference sequence). V was pared by 2 bases and J by 1 base, with 11 bases between. This CDR3 is built from 16 residues. The entire variable domain, with the rest obtained from reference TRBV15 and TRBJ2-2, is as follows: DAMVIQNPRYQVTQFGKPVTLSCSQTLNHNVMYWYQQKSSQAPKLLFHYYDKDFNNEADTPDNFQSRRPNTSFCFLDIRSPGLGDTAMYLCATSRPTPGNTGELFFGEGSRLTVL.

CDR3 nucleotides: TGTGCCAGTACGTTTTCGTCCGGAGGTGGCTACACCTTC. It translates to CASTFSSGGGYTF. The J gene is TRBJ1-2, the V gene TRBV19; no clear D. There are 13 residues in the CDR3. V was trimmed by 7 bases and J by 7 bases, leaving 16 bases between them. Germline V gene data show CDR1 as LNHDA and CDR2 as SQIVND (reference sequence).

The chain has TRBV19 and TRBJ1-4; 7 bases are a match to TRBD1. CDR3 length equals 14 residues. V was pared by 3 bases and J by 10 bases, with 8 bases of the junction left unmatched. Germline loops: CDR1 LNHDA, CDR2 SQIVND (reference sequence). This CDR3 is CASSIPRDSGKLFF. The CDR3 DNA reads TGTGCCAGTAGTATCCCCCGGGACAGCGGAAAACTGTTTTTT.

This clone was counted between two and nine times. The DNA of the CDR3 is TGTGCCAGCGAGGGGCGGGGCGAGCAGTACTTC. It encodes CASEGRGEQYF. This sequence joins TRBV2 and TRBJ2-7, with D possibly TRBD2 on 6 matching bases. This CDR3 region has 11 residues. The V end was cut by 8 bases, the J end by 6 bases, with 11 bases between. Germline CDR1 and CDR2: SNHLY and FYNNEI.

The V gene is TRBV12-5, the J gene TRBJ1-1; D gene unclear. The germline V gene has CDR1 LGHNT and CDR2 FRNRAP. The CDR3 runs to 11 residues. Trimming left V 3 bases short and J 10 bases short, with 9 bases between. This CDR3 reads CASGFQYGAFF. The CDR3, as DNA: TGTGCTAGTGGTTTCCAATACGGAGCTTTCTTT.

The V call is TRBV6-1, the J call TRBJ1-1; D perhaps matches TRBD1 (5 bases). V lost 6 bases and J lost 5, with 13 bases in between. From germline, CDR1 is MNHNS and CDR2 SASEGT. There are 13 residues in the CDR3. CDR3 DNA sequence: TGTGCCAGCAGCGGACGGGGGGAGACTGAAGCTTTCTTT. Protein product: CASSGRGETEAFF.

This rearrangement joins TRBV5-5 to TRBJ1-4; no reliable D call. CDR3 length: 15 residues. CDR1 and CDR2 from the germline V gene are SGHKS and YYEKEE (reference sequence). Trimming shortened V by 4 bases and J by 7 bases, and 17 bases separated the two germline ends. The CDR3 nucleotides read TGTGCCAGCAGCCCCCTAGCGGAGGCGGGTGAAAAACTGTTTTTT. Protein sequence: CASSPLAEAGEKLFF.

The rearrangement uses TRBV5-1 and TRBJ2-1; D remains unclear. CDR1 and CDR2 (germline): SGHRS, YFSETQ. The CDR3 spans 15 residues. The ends were cut back, 0 bases at V and 3 bases at J, with 10 bases in the middle. The CDR3 region has the DNA TGCGCCAGCAGCTTGGCCGTGGCAGTCTACAATGAGCAGTTCTTC. Amino acids: CASSLAVAVYNEQFF.

The rearrangement links TRBV2 to TRBJ2-3; D may be TRBD2 (6 bases). Germline V gives CDR1 SNHLY, CDR2 FYNNEI. This CDR3 spans 15 amino acids. V was cut by 3 bases and J by 3 bases, with 13 bases left in between. In nucleotides, the CDR3 is TGTGCCAGCAGTGACGGGGGACCCAGTACAGATACGCAGTATTTT. This encodes CASSDGGPSTDTQYF.

J is TRBJ2-5 and V is TRBV5-6; D ambiguous. V lost 1 base, J lost 4 bases, and 8 bases lay in between. There are 13 residues in the CDR3. CDR1 and CDR2 from the germline V gene are SGHDT and YYEEEE. CDR3 amino acids: CASSLIARETQYF. In DNA form, the CDR3 reads TGTGCCAGCAGCTTGATCGCAAGAGAGACCCAGTACTTC.

The rearrangement joins TRBV6-5 to TRBJ1-2; TRBD1 matches 7 bases. This CDR3 comprises 14 residues. V dropped 5 bases and J dropped 4; count of bases not matched to a gene: 7. From germline, CDR1 is MNHEY and CDR2 SVGAGI. CDR3 region: CASSLTGEGYGYTF. In DNA form, the CDR3 reads TGTGCCAGCAGTCTTACAGGGGAGGGCTATGGCTACACCTTC.

The genes are TRBV7-2 and TRBJ2-4, with 8 bases matching TRBD1. Germline lookup yields CDR1 SGHTA and CDR2 FQGNSA. This CDR3 contains 14 residues. V lost 1 base, J lost 6 bases, and 2 bases stayed unmatched. CDR3 amino acids: CASSLDRGANIQYF. CDR3 nucleotides: TGTGCCAGCAGCTTAGACAGGGGGGCAAACATTCAGTACTTC.

This chain uses TRBV11-3 with TRBJ2-1; 10 positions agree with TRBD1. CDR1 is SGHNT, CDR2 YENEEA, per germline. The V gene end was trimmed by 2 bases and the J gene end by 5 bases; junction bases not matched to a gene: 3. There are 15 residues in the CDR3. As DNA, the CDR3 is TGTGCCAGCAGCTTATCCGGGACAGGGGACAATGAGCAGTTCTTC. Its protein product is CASSLSGTGDNEQFF.

This chain uses TRBV6-5 with TRBJ2-2; 7 bases align to TRBD1. The CDR3 has 15 residues. Germline-derived CDR1 and CDR2 are MNHEY and SVGAGI. V shed 6 bases, J shed 4 bases, and the junction held 8 bases outside the gene matches. The CDR3 sequence: CASSPWGQPTGELFF. The CDR3 nucleotides are TGTGCCAGCAGCCCCTGGGGACAGCCCACCGGGGAGCTGTTTTTT.

This chain joins TRBV18 and TRBJ2-1; 9 bases are shared with TRBD1. CDR1 is KGHSH and CDR2 is LQKENI in the germline V gene. The length of the CDR3 is 15 residues. The J segment lost 7 bases and the V segment lost 3 bases, leaving 7 bases of the junction unmatched. CDR3 loop: CASSPGPGQGNEQFF. CDR3 nucleotide sequence: TGTGCCAGCTCACCCGGACCGGGACAGGGAAATGAGCAGTTCTTC.